A single sample gave rise to the 21 T cell receptor beta chains below, sequenced in a study of prognosis after radiotherapy for stage I lung cancer. The study amplified the TCR beta CDR3 region from genomic DNA. This amplification was carried out by two rounds of multiplex PCR. Every TRBV and TRBJ gene had its own specific primer in first-round PCR. TCRdb reprocessed the multiplex PCR reads with MiXCR, giving one entry per CDR3 protein. There are 30,000 or so distinct CDR3 sequences in the sample; 31% occur only once, and roughly 12% lies in the top ten. The sequenced sample was PBMCs, obtained before or after stereotactic body radiation therapy (not recorded which). The origin of the receptors is a donor at least 50 years old with non-small cell lung cancer.

This clonotype was recorded many times. V usage is TRBV4-2 and J usage is TRBJ1-1; D is ambiguous. Trimming removed 3 bases from V and 1 base from J, with 15 bases in between. The CDR3 length is 16 residues. CDR1 and CDR2 from the germline V gene are LGHNA and YNFKEQ. The DNA for the CDR3 is TGTGCCAGCAGCCAGGAACAAATCCTCACGAACACTGAAGCTTTCTTT. The encoded protein is CASSQEQILTNTEAFF.

This clonotype has a count of ten or more. This rearrangement joins TRBV2 to TRBJ1-1; D is unclear. Germline V gene lookup returns CDR1 SNHLY and CDR2 FYNNEI. V lost 6 bases and J 4 bases, leaving 21 bases between the germline ends. The CDR3 sequence is 16 residues long. This chain's CDR3 is CASSSGPTNLGTEAFF. The CDR3 DNA sequence: TGTGCCAGCAGCTCCGGGCCGACCAACTTGGGCACTGAAGCTTTCTTT.

This clonotype was counted at least ten times. This chain connects TRBV9 to TRBJ1-2; a weak D match, TRBD1 (5 bases). The length of the CDR3 is 14 residues. CDR1 is SGDLS, CDR2 YYNGEE, per germline. Trimming pared 5 bases from V and 4 bases from J, leaving 15 bases between. The CDR3 region has the DNA TGTGCCAGCAGACAAGATGGGGCTGGCTATGGCTACACCTTC. This codes for CASRQDGAGYGYTF. Using reference TRBV9 and TRBJ1-2 for the parts outside the CDR3, the full variable domain is DSGVTQTPKHLITATGQRVTLRCSPRSGDLSVYWYQQSLDQGLQFLIQYYNGEERAKGNILERFSAQQFPDLHSELNLSSLELGDSALYFCASRQDGAGYGYTFGSGTRLTVV.

In this sample, this clonotype turned up many times. CDR3 sequence reads: CASSPRTSGRVGADTQYF. CDR3 coding DNA: TGTGCCAGCAGCCCCCGGACTAGCGGGAGAGTAGGGGCAGATACGCAGTATTTT. The genes are TRBV5-6 and TRBJ2-3, with 13 bases that match TRBD2. CDR3 length equals 18 residues. V shed 4 bases and J 4 bases; nucleotides not matched to a gene: 12. CDR1 SGHDT and CDR2 YYEEEE come from the germline V gene.

This clonotype was counted ten times or more. This rearrangement joins TRBV19 to TRBJ1-5, with 7 bases fitting TRBD1. The CDR3 spans 13 residues. With V trimmed by 8 bases and J by 8 bases, 9 bases remained unmatched. Germline CDR1 and CDR2: LNHDA and SQIVND (reference sequence). The CDR3: CASHHRGIKPQHF. In DNA form, the CDR3 reads TGTGCCAGTCACCACAGGGGTATCAAGCCCCAGCATTTT.

With regard to this clonotype: A much larger clonotype is one base distant, so this may be a read error. J is TRBJ1-1 and V is TRBV6-2 or TRBV6-3; 8 bases are a match to TRBD1. Germline CDR1 and CDR2: MNHEY and SVGEGT. This CDR3 has 22 amino acids. The junction had 30 bases not matched to a gene; V was cut back by 5 bases and J by 4 bases. The CDR3 region is CASSIRLGQGRLLLIRGTEAFF. The CDR3 nucleotides read TGTGCCAGCAGTATCCGTCTTGGACAGGGTCGTCTGTTACTGATTAGGGGCACTGAAGCTTTCTTT.

About this clonotype itself: The junction shows a germline mismatch at one end, possibly a read error. The V and J genes are TRBV6-9 and TRBJ2-6, with D unclear. The CDR3 loop spans 17 amino acids. Per the germline V gene, CDR1 is MNHGY and CDR2 is SVAAGI. This CDR3 is CASSYTLQISVANVLTF. Written as DNA, the CDR3 is TGTGCCAGCAGTTACACCCTACAAATCTCTGTGGCCAACGTCCTGACTTTC.

This clonotype was counted many times. The chain carries TRBV27 and TRBJ1-2; D ambiguous. Trimming stripped 6 bases from V and 2 bases from J, with 10 bases between. This CDR3 is 13 amino acids long. Germline assignment: CDR1 MNHEY and CDR2 SMNVEV (reference sequence). The CDR3 protein is CASRTGSNYGYTF. CDR3 in DNA: TGTGCCAGCAGAACCGGGTCGAACTATGGCTACACCTTC.

Comments on this clonotype: One end of the junction varies from germline; a read error may be responsible. The chain carries TRBV6-2 or TRBV6-3 and TRBJ2-7; D possibly corresponds to TRBD2 (6 bases). The CDR3 covers 13 residues. Germline CDR1 MNHEY, CDR2 SVGEGT. CDR3 sequence (DNA): TGTGCCAGCAGTATAGCGGCCTTCTACGATCAGTACTTC. Amino acids: CASSIAAFYDQYF.

This clonotype rates as medium-sized. This CDR3 is CASNPLTVTGHYGYTF. The DNA for the CDR3 is TGTGCCAGCAACCCTCTAACGGTAACAGGGCACTATGGCTACACCTTC. The gene calls are TRBV28 and TRBJ1-2; TRBD1 is a possible D gene (6 bases). The germline V gene encodes CDR1 MDHEN and CDR2 SYDVKM. With 7 bases removed from V and 3 bases from J, the gap between germline ends came to 21 bases. This CDR3 comprises 16 residues.

This clonotype was recorded at least ten times. The chain combines TRBV28 with TRBJ2-7; D possibly corresponds to TRBD2 (7 bases). The V end was cut by 8 bases, the J end by 6 bases, with 26 bases between. The CDR3 loop spans 16 amino acids. CDR1 is MDHEN, CDR2 SYDVKM, per germline. CDR3 loop: CASSRVGGRVRGEQYF. In DNA form, the CDR3 reads TGTGCCAGCTCCCGGGTGGGGGGGCGCGTTAGAGGCGAGCAGTACTTC. Using reference TRBV28 and TRBJ2-7 for the parts outside the CDR3, the full variable domain is DVKVTQSSRYLVKRTGEKVFLECVQDMDHENMFWYRQDPGLGLRLIYFSYDVKMKEKGDIPEGYSVSREKKERFSLILESASTNQTSMYLCASSRVGGRVRGEQYFGPGTRLTVT.

This clonotype showed up many times. J is TRBJ1-2 and V is TRBV2, with D tentatively TRBD1 (5 bases). The CDR3 totals 15 residues. V was cut by 4 bases and J by 13 bases, with 25 bases left in between. Germline V gives CDR1 SNHLY, CDR2 FYNNEI. CDR3 residues: CASSASGSSWGDCTF. CDR3 in DNA: TGTGCCAGCAGTGCTTCCGGGTCATCTTGGGGGGATTGCACCTTC.

V and J are TRBV19 and TRBJ1-3; the D gene is possibly TRBD1 (6 bases). The CDR3 totals 15 residues. The germline gives CDR1 LNHDA, CDR2 SQIVND (reference sequence). Trimming stripped 2 bases from V and 0 bases from J, with 8 bases between. The CDR3 here is CASSIQGISGNTIYF. For the CDR3, the DNA is TGTGCCAGTAGTATACAGGGGATCTCTGGAAACACCATATATTTT.

At least ten counts were recorded for this clonotype. This chain joins TRBV24-1 and TRBJ2-1; the match to TRBD2 covers 16 bases. CDR1 and CDR2 from the germline V gene are KGHDR and SFDVKD. This CDR3 spans 18 amino acids. V dropped 3 bases and J dropped 7; count of bases not matched to a gene: 8. CDR3 protein: CATSDPGLAGGTGNEQFF. The DNA of the CDR3 is TGTGCCACCAGTGATCCGGGACTAGCGGGAGGGACGGGGAATGAGCAGTTCTTC.

This clonotype was recorded at least ten times. V usage is TRBV24-1 and J usage is TRBJ1-2; 7 nucleotides line up with TRBD1. With 4 bases clipped from V and 3 bases from J, the junction kept 4 bases outside the gene matches. CDR3 length: 14 residues. Germline lookup yields CDR1 KGHDR and CDR2 SFDVKD. In DNA, the CDR3 is TGTGCCACCAGTGACCAGGGACAGTACTATGGCTACACCTTC. It translates to CATSDQGQYYGYTF.

Ten or more counts support this clonotype. This sequence joins TRBV2 and TRBJ2-7, with 7 bases lining up with TRBD2. Germline CDR1 and CDR2: SNHLY and FYNNEI. This CDR3 is built from 20 residues. With 4 bases clipped from V and 5 bases from J, the junction kept 26 bases outside the gene matches. The CDR3 here is CASSGTVWSRWTSRSNEQYF. The DNA for the CDR3 is TGTGCCAGCAGTGGTACGGTTTGGTCACGATGGACTAGTAGGAGTAACGAGCAGTACTTC.

In its sample, this clonotype was seen many times. CDR3 protein: CASKDSGYTF. The CDR3 DNA reads as TGTGCCTCTAAAGACAGTGGCTACACCTTC. The chain couples TRBV30 to TRBJ1-2; tentatively, D is TRBD1 (5 bases). CDR3 length equals 10 residues. The germline V gene encodes CDR1 GTSNPN and CDR2 SVGIG (reference sequence). Between the trimmed V and J ends, which lost 7 bases and 7 bases, there was a span of 10 bases.

This clonotype was seen at least ten times. The chain links TRBV5-1 to TRBJ1-1; 8 positions agree with TRBD1. Losses at the gene ends were 2 bases for V and 2 bases for J; bases not matched to a gene: 2. CDR1 SGHRS and CDR2 YFSETQ come from the germline V gene. The CDR3 is 14 residues long. The CDR3 region is CASSFDRGNTEAFF. The CDR3 DNA reads as TGCGCCAGCAGCTTTGACAGGGGAAACACTGAAGCTTTCTTT.

This rearrangement joins TRBV6-2 or TRBV6-3 to TRBJ1-4, with 9 bases identical to TRBD1. The CDR3 extends over 15 amino acids. Germline CDR1 MNHEY, CDR2 SVGEGT. V shed 6 bases and J 6 bases; nucleotides not matched to a gene: 8. This chain's CDR3 is CASRTTRQGDEKLFF. DNA of the CDR3: TGTGCCAGCAGGACAACTAGACAGGGGGATGAAAAACTGTTTTTT.

Of note for this clonotype: The likely explanation is a read error, given a far larger clone one base away. This sequence joins TRBV6-5 and TRBJ2-7; D assignment may be TRBD1 or TRBD2 (5 bases each). The CDR3 runs to 13 residues. V was trimmed by 2 bases and J by 6 bases, leaving 11 bases between them. Germline assignment: CDR1 MNHEY and CDR2 SVGAGI. CDR3 amino acids: CASSYHGATEQYF. As DNA, the CDR3 is TGTGCCAGCAGTTACCACGGGGCTACCGAGCAGTACTTC.

The rearrangement uses TRBV5-1 and TRBJ2-1; 10 nucleotides agree with TRBD2. Germline-derived CDR1 and CDR2 are SGHRS and YFSETQ. This CDR3 region has 14 residues. J lost 7 bases, V lost 5 bases, and 6 bases had no gene match. The chain's CDR3 is CASRLAGVGNEQFF. CDR3 in DNA: TGCGCCAGCAGGCTAGCGGGAGTTGGGAATGAGCAGTTCTTC. The full variable domain, rest sourced from reference TRBV5-1 and TRBJ2-1, is KAGVTQTPRYLIKTRGQQVTLSCSPISGHRSVSWYQQTPGQGLQFLFEYFSETQRNKGNFPGRFSGRQFSNSRSEMNVSTLELGDSALYLCASRLAGVGNEQFFGPGTRLTVL.